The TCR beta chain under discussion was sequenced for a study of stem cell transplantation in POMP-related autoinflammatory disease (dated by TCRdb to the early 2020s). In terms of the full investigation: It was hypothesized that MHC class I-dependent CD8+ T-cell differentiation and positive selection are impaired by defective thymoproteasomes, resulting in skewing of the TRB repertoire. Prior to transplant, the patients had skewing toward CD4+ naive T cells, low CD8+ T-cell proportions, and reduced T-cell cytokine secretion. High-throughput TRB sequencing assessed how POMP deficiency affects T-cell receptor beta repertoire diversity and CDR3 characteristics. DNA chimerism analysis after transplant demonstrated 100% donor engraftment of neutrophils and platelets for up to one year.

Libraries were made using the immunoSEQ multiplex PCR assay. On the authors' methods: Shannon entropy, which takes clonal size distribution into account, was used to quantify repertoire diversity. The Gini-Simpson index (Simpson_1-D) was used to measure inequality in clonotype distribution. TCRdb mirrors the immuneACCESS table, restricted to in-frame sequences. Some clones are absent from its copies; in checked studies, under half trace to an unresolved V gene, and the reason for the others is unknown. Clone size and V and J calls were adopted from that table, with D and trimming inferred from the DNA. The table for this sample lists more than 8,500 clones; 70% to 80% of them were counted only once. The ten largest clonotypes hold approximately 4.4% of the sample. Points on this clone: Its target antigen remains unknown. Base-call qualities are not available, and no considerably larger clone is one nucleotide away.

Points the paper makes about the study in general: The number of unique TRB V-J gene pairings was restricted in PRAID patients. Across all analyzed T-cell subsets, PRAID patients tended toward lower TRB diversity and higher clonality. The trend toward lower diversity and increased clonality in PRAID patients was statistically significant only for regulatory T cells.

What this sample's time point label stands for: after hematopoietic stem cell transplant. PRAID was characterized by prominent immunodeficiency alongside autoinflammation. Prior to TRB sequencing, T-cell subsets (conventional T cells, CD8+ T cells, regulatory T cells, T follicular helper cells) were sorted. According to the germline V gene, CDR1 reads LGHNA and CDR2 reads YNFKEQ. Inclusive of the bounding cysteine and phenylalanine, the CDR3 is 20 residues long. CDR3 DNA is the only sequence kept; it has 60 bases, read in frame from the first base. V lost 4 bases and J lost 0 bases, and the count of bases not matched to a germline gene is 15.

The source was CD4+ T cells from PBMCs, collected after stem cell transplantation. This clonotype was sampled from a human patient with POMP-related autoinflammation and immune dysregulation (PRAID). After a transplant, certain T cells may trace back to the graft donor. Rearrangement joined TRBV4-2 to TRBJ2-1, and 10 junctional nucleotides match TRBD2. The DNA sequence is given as TGTGCCAGCAGCCCAGGAACCGGACTAGCGGAGTTTGGCTCCTACAATGAGCAGTTCTTC. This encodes CASSPGTGLAEFGSYNEQFF.